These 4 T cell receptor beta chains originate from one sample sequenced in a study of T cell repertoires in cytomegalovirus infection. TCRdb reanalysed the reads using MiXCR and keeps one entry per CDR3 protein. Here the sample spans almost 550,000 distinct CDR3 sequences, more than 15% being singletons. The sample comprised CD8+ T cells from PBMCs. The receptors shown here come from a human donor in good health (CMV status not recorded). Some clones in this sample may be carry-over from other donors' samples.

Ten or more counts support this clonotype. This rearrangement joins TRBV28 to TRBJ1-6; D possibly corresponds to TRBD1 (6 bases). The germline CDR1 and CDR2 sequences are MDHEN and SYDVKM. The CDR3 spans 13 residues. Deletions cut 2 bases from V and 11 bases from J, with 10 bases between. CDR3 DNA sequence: TGTGCCAGCAGTTTAACAGGGTTGCCACCCCTCCACTTT. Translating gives CASSLTGLPPLHF.

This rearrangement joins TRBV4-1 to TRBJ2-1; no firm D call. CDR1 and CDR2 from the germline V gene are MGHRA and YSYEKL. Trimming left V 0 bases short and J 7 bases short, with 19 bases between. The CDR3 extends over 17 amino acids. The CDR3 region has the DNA TGCGCCAGCAGCCAAGATCTAGTCAGCGCCCAGGTGAATGAGCAGTTCTTC. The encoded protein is CASSQDLVSAQVNEQFF.

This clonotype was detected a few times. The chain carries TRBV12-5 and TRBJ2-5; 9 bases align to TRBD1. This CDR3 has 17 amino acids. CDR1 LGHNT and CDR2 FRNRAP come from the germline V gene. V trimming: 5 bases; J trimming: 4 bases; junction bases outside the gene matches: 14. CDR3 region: CASGPTYRGPRTETQYF. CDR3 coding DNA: TGTGCTAGTGGTCCAACCTACAGGGGGCCGCGGACAGAGACCCAGTACTTC.

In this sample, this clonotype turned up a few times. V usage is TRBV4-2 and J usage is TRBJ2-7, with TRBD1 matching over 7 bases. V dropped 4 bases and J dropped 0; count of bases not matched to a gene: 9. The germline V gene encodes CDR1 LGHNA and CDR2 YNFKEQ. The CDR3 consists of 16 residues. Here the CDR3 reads CASSPETGTYSYEQYF. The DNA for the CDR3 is TGTGCCAGCAGCCCCGAGACAGGGACGTACTCCTACGAGCAGTACTTC.